This T cell receptor beta chain appears in the sequencing data of a study of blood T cell repertoires in COVID-19. Study background: Specimens from acute and convalescent COVID-19 originated in the United States, Italy and Spain. The cDNA or gDNA used as material had been derived from T cells, B-cell-depleted T cells, or PBMCs.

Original processing methods: Scientists estimated how many nucleated cells there were by amplifying reference gene primers. Sequencing used immunoSEQ multiplex PCR; TCRdb keeps in-frame clones, though not all of them. V and J calls and clone size are given by that table; D and trimming were obtained from the DNA. The table shows 70,000 to 85,000 clones, with around nine tenths occurring only once. The sequencing sample was made of peripheral blood. The receptor was isolated from a man between 65 and 79 years old with active or convalescent COVID-19.

This CDR3 is CASNDRVDTEAFF. The DNA for the CDR3 is TGTGCCAGCAACGACAGAGTGGACACTGAAGCTTTCTTT. The chain links TRBV6-5 to TRBJ1-1, with a tentative D call TRBD1 (5 bases). Germline V CDR1 and CDR2: MNHEY, SVGAGI. The CDR3 is 13 amino acids. The ends were cut back, 7 bases at V and 3 bases at J, with 12 bases in the middle.